A selection of T cell receptor beta chains follows, all from one sample in a study of regulatory T cells in long-lasting Graves disease. Via MiXCR, TCRdb re-called the multiplex PCR reads, giving one row per CDR3 protein. Among about 530,000 distinct CDR3 sequences listed, about 16% were seen once. The same data also went into a second study, on T cells in Graves' hyperthyroidism and ophthalmopathy.

Here the sequenced sample was peripheral blood mononuclear cells (PBMCs), taken at new diagnosis, from a patient treated with antithyroid drugs. The receptors here all came from a woman aged 35-60 years with Graves disease. The CDR3 runs from the conserved cysteine through the conserved F or W. The D gene is left open where the match is weak. Part of the rows lack a size; the others show once, few, many or a class for expanded clones.

V: TRBV4-1
J: TRBJ2-1
size: -
D: TRBD1
CDR3: CASSQVGARQGAPFF
DNA: TGCGCCAGCAGCCAAGTGGGGGCCCGACAGGGGGCTCCGTTCTTC

V: TRBV24-1
J: TRBJ2-2
size: -
D: -
CDR3: CATGRGTGELFF
DNA: TGTGCCACCGGCCGGGGTACCGGGGAGCTGTTTTTT

V: TRBV27
J: TRBJ1-2
size: few
D: -
CDR3: CASSLYGGYGYTF
DNA: TGTGCCAGCAGTTTATATGGGGGGTATGGCTACACCTTC

V: TRBV9
J: TRBJ2-1
size: -
D: -
CDR3: CASSTEGGGYEQFF
DNA: TGTGCCAGCAGCACCGAGGGGGGGGGCTATGAGCAGTTCTTC

V: TRBV11-1
J: TRBJ2-5
size: few
D: -
CDR3: CASSSTDRNQETQYF
DNA: TGTGCCAGCAGTTCGACTGACAGGAACCAAGAGACCCAGTACTTC

V: TRBV6-5
J: TRBJ1-1
size: -
D: -
CDR3: CASSYSRGGRTEAFF
DNA: TGTGCCAGCAGTTACTCGCGTGGGGGGAGGACTGAAGCTTTCTTT

V: TRBV6-5
J: TRBJ1-2
size: -
D: TRBD1
CDR3: CASSYTTGKDYGYTF
DNA: TGTGCCAGCAGTTACACGACAGGGAAGGACTATGGCTACACCTTC

V: TRBV5-1
J: TRBJ2-5
size: few
D: -
CDR3: CASSLGAGAPYQETQYF
DNA: TGCGCCAGCAGCTTAGGGGCGGGGGCCCCGTACCAAGAGACCCAGTACTTC

V: TRBV7-2
J: TRBJ1-2
size: few
D: -
CDR3: CASTTGGGYYGYTF
DNA: TGTGCCAGCACTACCGGGGGGGGGTACTATGGCTACACCTTC

V: TRBV20-1
J: TRBJ2-3
size: many
D: TRBD2
CDR3: CSARSGGSTDTQYF
DNA: TGCAGTGCTAGATCGGGGGGAAGCACAGATACGCAGTATTTT

V: TRBV19
J: TRBJ1-6
size: few
D: -
CDR3: CASSMVPGPLHF
DNA: TGTGCCAGTAGTATGGTGCCTGGGCCCCTCCACTTT

V: TRBV7-2
J: TRBJ1-5
size: many
D: TRBD1
CDR3: CASSLVTGQSNQPQHF
DNA: TGTGCCAGCAGCTTAGTCACGGGACAGAGCAATCAGCCCCAGCATTTT

V: TRBV5-6
J: TRBJ1-2
size: -
D: TRBD1
CDR3: CASSLEGQGRSNYGYTF
DNA: TGTGCCAGCAGCTTGGAAGGACAGGGACGGTCTAACTATGGCTACACCTTC

V: TRBV27
J: TRBJ2-3
size: many
D: TRBD2
CDR3: CASSLRGGITDTQYF
DNA: TGTGCCAGCAGTTTGCGCGGGGGGATCACAGATACGCAGTATTTT

V: TRBV20-1
J: TRBJ1-5
size: few
D: TRBD1
CDR3: CSALRQGDQPQHF
DNA: TGCAGTGCTCTCCGACAGGGGGATCAGCCCCAGCATTTT

V: TRBV27
J: TRBJ1-2
size: many
D: -
CDR3: CASSWSGTYGYTF
DNA: TGTGCCAGCAGTTGGTCAGGGACCTATGGCTACACCTTC

V: TRBV20-1
J: TRBJ1-3
size: few
D: -
CDR3: CSAKGSSSSGNTIYF
DNA: TGCAGTGCAAAGGGCTCCTCGAGCTCTGGAAACACCATATATTTT

V: TRBV28
J: TRBJ1-5
size: -
D: TRBD1
CDR3: CASSDRGWRINQPQHF
DNA: TGTGCCAGCTCTGACAGGGGTTGGAGGATAAATCAGCCCCAGCATTTT

V: TRBV5-4
J: TRBJ2-3
size: many
D: -
CDR3: CASSLEGGNSDTQYF
DNA: TGTGCCAGCAGCTTGGAGGGCGGGAACTCAGATACGCAGTATTTT

V: TRBV10-3
J: TRBJ1-3
size: few
D: -
CDR3: CAISTSGVSGNTIYF
DNA: TGTGCCATCAGTACCTCGGGAGTATCTGGAAACACCATATATTTT

V: TRBV29-1
J: TRBJ1-1
size: many
D: -
CDR3: CSVGPEAFF
DNA: TGCAGCGTTGGTCCGGAAGCTTTCTTT

V: TRBV13
J: TRBJ1-1
size: many
D: -
CDR3: CATGTWSRETEAFF
DNA: TGTGCCACCGGAACCTGGTCCAGGGAGACTGAAGCTTTCTTT

V: TRBV12-3/TRBV12-4
J: TRBJ1-1
size: many
D: TRBD1
CDR3: CASSPATGLNTEAFF
DNA: TGTGCCAGCAGTCCAGCGACAGGGTTGAACACTGAAGCTTTCTTT

V: TRBV2
J: TRBJ1-1
size: few
D: TRBD1
CDR3: CASRGQGVKAFF
DNA: TGTGCCAGCAGGGGACAGGGGGTGAAAGCTTTCTTT

V: TRBV5-1
J: TRBJ1-1
size: many
D: TRBD1
CDR3: CASTSGQGAATEAFF
DNA: TGCGCCAGCACCTCCGGACAGGGGGCCGCCACTGAAGCTTTCTTT

V: TRBV19
J: TRBJ2-5
size: few
D: TRBD1
CDR3: CASSGPDRVATQYF
DNA: TGTGCCAGTAGTGGTCCCGACAGGGTGGCGACCCAGTACTTC